This paragraph reports one TCR beta chain. The antigen is not known. The data derive from a study of cytomegalovirus exposure and HLA in healthy donors. Whole-study results and caveats: Information on immune exposure was restricted to one variable (CMV serostatus).

PCR primers comprised 60 Vbeta and 13 Jbeta primers. Produced via immunoSEQ multiplex PCR; TCRdb's table is partial and in-frame only. Of 150,000 to 200,000 clones listed, around four fifths were seen once; the top ten hold 1.4%. V trimming: 1 base; J trimming: 7 bases; junction bases outside the gene matches: 3. The CDR3 totals 13 residues. CDR1 and CDR2 (germline): LNHDA, SQIVND (reference sequence). The specimen was PBMCs. This chain connects TRBV19 to TRBJ1-1; 7 nucleotides agree with TRBD1. The TCR was taken from a woman aged 25 to 39 in good health and CMV-seronegative. CDR3 DNA sequence: TGTGCCAGTAGTATAGTTCGGGACAGTGAAGCTTTCTTT. This gives the protein CASSIVRDSEAFF.